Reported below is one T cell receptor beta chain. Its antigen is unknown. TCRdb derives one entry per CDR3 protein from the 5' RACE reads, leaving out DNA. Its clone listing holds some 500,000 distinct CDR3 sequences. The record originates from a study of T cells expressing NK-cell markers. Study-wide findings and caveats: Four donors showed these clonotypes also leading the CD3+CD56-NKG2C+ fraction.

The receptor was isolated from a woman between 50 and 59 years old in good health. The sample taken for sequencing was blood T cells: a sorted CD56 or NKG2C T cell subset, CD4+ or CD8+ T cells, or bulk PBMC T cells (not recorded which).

CDR3 sequence: CAISEPGLAGTDTQYF. This rearrangement joins TRBV10-3 to TRBJ2-3; TCRdb proposes TRBD2, but this gene call is untestable without DNA. This CDR3 spans 16 amino acids. Germline V gene data show CDR1 as ENHRY and CDR2 as SYGVKD.